Listed below are T cell receptor beta chains from one sample, sequenced in a study of regulatory T cells in long-lasting Graves disease. TCRdb re-derived calls from the multiplex PCR reads in MiXCR, one entry per CDR3 protein. The sample lists 360,000 or so distinct CDR3 sequences; about 23% were seen once. Specimen: peripheral blood mononuclear cells (PBMCs), collected when the disease was refractory, from a patient treated with antithyroid drugs. These receptors all stem from a middle-aged woman with Graves disease. CDR3s include the opening cysteine and the closing phenylalanine or tryptophan. A D gene is named only where the DNA matches it firmly. Only part of the rows carry a size: once, few, many, or a class if the clone is expanded.

D gene: TRBD2; J gene: TRBJ2-1; V gene: TRBV20-1; clone size: -; CDR3 DNA: TGCAGTGTTCCCTGGTCACCCCGGGAGGTGTATGAGCAGTTCTTC; CDR3 protein: CSVPWSPREVYEQFF
D gene: TRBD2; J gene: TRBJ2-1; V gene: TRBV2; clone size: -; CDR3 DNA: TGTGCCAGCAGTGACCCTAGCGGGAGCAATGAGCAGTTCTTC; CDR3 protein: CASSDPSGSNEQFF
D gene: -; J gene: TRBJ2-7; V gene: TRBV7-9; clone size: few; CDR3 DNA: TGTGCCAGCAGCCCCTCCTTGGGAGGTTCTCTGAAGCAGTACTTC; CDR3 protein: CASSPSLGGSLKQYF
D gene: -; J gene: TRBJ1-6; V gene: TRBV6-5; clone size: many; CDR3 DNA: TGTGCCAGCAGTTACTCGGGCAGGGGTAATTCACCCCTCCACTTT; CDR3 protein: CASSYSGRGNSPLHF
D gene: TRBD1; J gene: TRBJ2-5; V gene: TRBV7-2; clone size: many; CDR3 DNA: TGTGCCAGCAGCTTGGACAGGGGCGGGGAGACCCAGTACTTC; CDR3 protein: CASSLDRGGETQYF
D gene: TRBD1; J gene: TRBJ2-7; V gene: TRBV10-3; clone size: few; CDR3 DNA: TGTGCCATCAGTGAGTTCGATGACAGGGCCTCCCACGAGCAGTACTTC; CDR3 protein: CAISEFDDRASHEQYF
D gene: TRBD2; J gene: TRBJ2-2; V gene: TRBV11-2; clone size: many; CDR3 DNA: TGTGCCAGCAGCCGTCCTGGGCTAGCGGGGTACACCGGGGAGCTGTTTTTT; CDR3 protein: CASSRPGLAGYTGELFF
D gene: -; J gene: TRBJ1-6; V gene: TRBV11-1; clone size: many; CDR3 DNA: TGTGCCAGCAGCTTTCTGTCGGAGAATTCACCCCTCCACTTT; CDR3 protein: CASSFLSENSPLHF
D gene: -; J gene: TRBJ1-1; V gene: TRBV6-4; clone size: many; CDR3 DNA: TGTGCCGTACGCCGCTGGACGGTGAACACTGAAGCTTTCTTT; CDR3 protein: CAVRRWTVNTEAFF
D gene: -; J gene: TRBJ1-5; V gene: TRBV19; clone size: -; CDR3 DNA: TGTGCCAGTAGTATCGGGTATGGTCAGCCCCAGCATTTT; CDR3 protein: CASSIGYGQPQHF
D gene: -; J gene: TRBJ2-7; V gene: TRBV13; clone size: -; CDR3 DNA: TGTGCCAGCAGCAAGCCAGGGGGGGCCTGGGAGCAGTACTTC; CDR3 protein: CASSKPGGAWEQYF
D gene: TRBD2; J gene: TRBJ2-1; V gene: TRBV20-1; clone size: few; CDR3 DNA: TGCAGTGCCCAGAAACTAGCGGGAGATTTCAATGAGCAGTTCTTC; CDR3 protein: CSAQKLAGDFNEQFF
D gene: -; J gene: TRBJ2-7; V gene: TRBV12-3/TRBV12-4; clone size: few; CDR3 DNA: TGTGCCAGCAGTTTAGCTTGGACGTATTCCTACGGGCAGTACTTC; CDR3 protein: CASSLAWTYSYGQYF
D gene: -; J gene: TRBJ2-1; V gene: TRBV29-1; clone size: -; CDR3 DNA: TGCAGCATTCGGGAAGGTCTAGCCGAGTTCTTC; CDR3 protein: CSIREGLAEFF
D gene: -; J gene: TRBJ2-2; V gene: TRBV15; clone size: many; CDR3 DNA: TGTGCCACCAGCGGTCCGGGACCTCTCAGCGGGGAGCTGTTTTTT; CDR3 protein: CATSGPGPLSGELFF
D gene: -; J gene: TRBJ2-5; V gene: TRBV6-1; clone size: many; CDR3 DNA: TGTGCCAGCAGTGAAGCGCTCTTATGGAGGGTGGGTGAAGAGACCCAGTACTTC; CDR3 protein: CASSEALLWRVGEETQYF
D gene: TRBD1; J gene: TRBJ1-2; V gene: TRBV28; clone size: many; CDR3 DNA: TGTGCCAGCAGCAAAGGGGGCGCGGACTATGGCTACACCTTC; CDR3 protein: CASSKGGADYGYTF
D gene: -; J gene: TRBJ2-7; V gene: TRBV10-3; clone size: many; CDR3 DNA: TGTGCCATCAGCCCCGGACGGAGCTCCTACGAGCAGTACTTC; CDR3 protein: CAISPGRSSYEQYF
D gene: -; J gene: TRBJ2-7; V gene: TRBV2; clone size: -; CDR3 DNA: TGTGCCAGCAGTGAAGCGCTTACAGGGGGGGACGAGCAGTACTTC; CDR3 protein: CASSEALTGGDEQYF
D gene: TRBD2; J gene: TRBJ2-5; V gene: TRBV30; clone size: few; CDR3 DNA: TGTGCCTGGAGTCTCACGGGAGGTCTCCAGGAGACCCAGTACTTC; CDR3 protein: CAWSLTGGLQETQYF
D gene: -; J gene: TRBJ1-1; V gene: TRBV5-1; clone size: few; CDR3 DNA: TGCGCCAGCAGCGTGACACCCGTGAACACTGAAGCTTTCTTT; CDR3 protein: CASSVTPVNTEAFF
D gene: -; J gene: TRBJ2-5; V gene: TRBV2; clone size: many; CDR3 DNA: TGTGCCAGCAGTGGGGCGGTGGCGGTAACTCCGCAAGAGACCCAGTACTTC; CDR3 protein: CASSGAVAVTPQETQYF
D gene: -; J gene: TRBJ1-5; V gene: TRBV19; clone size: -; CDR3 DNA: TGTGCCAGTAGTACCCCCCCCCAGGGTTATCAGCCCCAGCATTTT; CDR3 protein: CASSTPPQGYQPQHF
D gene: -; J gene: TRBJ1-2; V gene: TRBV28; clone size: few; CDR3 DNA: TGTGCCAGCAGCCCCCCCGGGGACATTAACTATGGCTACACCTTC; CDR3 protein: CASSPPGDINYGYTF
D gene: -; J gene: TRBJ2-2; V gene: TRBV6-5; clone size: -; CDR3 DNA: TGTGCCAGCAGTTATCCTGGACCGAACACCGGGGAGCTGTTTTTT; CDR3 protein: CASSYPGPNTGELFF
D gene: TRBD2; J gene: TRBJ2-5; V gene: TRBV4-1; clone size: -; CDR3 DNA: TGCGCCAGCAGCCAAAATAGCGGGACTCATCCCTCCCAAGAGACCCAGTACTTC; CDR3 protein: CASSQNSGTHPSQETQYF
D gene: TRBD2; J gene: TRBJ2-7; V gene: TRBV5-4; clone size: few; CDR3 DNA: TGTGCCAGCAGCTTGTGGGCTAGCGGGGGTTCCTACGAGCAGTACTTC; CDR3 protein: CASSLWASGGSYEQYF
D gene: -; J gene: TRBJ1-4; V gene: TRBV6-5; clone size: many; CDR3 DNA: TGTGCCAGCAGTTACTCGATTGGTGAAAAACTGTTTTTT; CDR3 protein: CASSYSIGEKLFF
D gene: -; J gene: TRBJ2-2; V gene: TRBV29-1; clone size: -; CDR3 DNA: TGCAGCGTTGGGAGGAACACCGGGGAGCTGTTTTTT; CDR3 protein: CSVGRNTGELFF
D gene: TRBD2; J gene: TRBJ2-7; V gene: TRBV10-3; clone size: few; CDR3 DNA: TGTGCCATCAGTCCCCTCGGAACACCGGGACTAGCACTGAGCTCCTACGAGCAGTACTTC; CDR3 protein: CAISPLGTPGLALSSYEQYF
D gene: -; J gene: TRBJ1-6; V gene: TRBV20-1; clone size: -; CDR3 DNA: TGCAGTGCTAGATTCCCCGACGGCTACGATAATTCACCCCTCCACTTT; CDR3 protein: CSARFPDGYDNSPLHF
D gene: -; J gene: TRBJ2-1; V gene: TRBV11-2; clone size: few; CDR3 DNA: TGTGCCAGCAGCTTACTTAATTACAATGAGCAGTTCTTC; CDR3 protein: CASSLLNYNEQFF
D gene: -; J gene: TRBJ2-7; V gene: TRBV28; clone size: many; CDR3 DNA: TGTGCCAGCAGTTTGCTAGAAGATGAGCAGTACTTC; CDR3 protein: CASSLLEDEQYF
D gene: -; J gene: TRBJ2-5; V gene: TRBV5-1; clone size: -; CDR3 DNA: TGCGCCAGCAGCCTTTTGGGCTCGAAAGAGACCCAGTACTTC; CDR3 protein: CASSLLGSKETQYF
D gene: TRBD1; J gene: TRBJ2-3; V gene: TRBV6-1; clone size: few; CDR3 DNA: TGTGCCAGCAGTAAGGGACAGGGGGTCACAGATACGCAGTATTTT; CDR3 protein: CASSKGQGVTDTQYF
D gene: TRBD2; J gene: TRBJ2-2; V gene: TRBV12-3/TRBV12-4; clone size: -; CDR3 DNA: TGTGCCAGCAGTTTACGTGATAGCGGGAGCCCCGGGGAGCTGTTTTTT; CDR3 protein: CASSLRDSGSPGELFF
D gene: -; J gene: TRBJ2-7; V gene: TRBV12-3/TRBV12-4; clone size: many; CDR3 DNA: TGTGCCAGCAGTTTCCTCCGGGTAGGCTCGAGGGGCCGGTACGAGCAGTACTTC; CDR3 protein: CASSFLRVGSRGRYEQYF
D gene: -; J gene: TRBJ1-2; V gene: TRBV27; clone size: many; CDR3 DNA: TGTGCCAGCACTGAAAGGCCGACGGGGCTTAACTATGGCTACACCTTC; CDR3 protein: CASTERPTGLNYGYTF
D gene: -; J gene: TRBJ1-1; V gene: TRBV28; clone size: many; CDR3 DNA: TGTGCCAGCAGAAACCTCTTGGGGGTCACTGAAGCTTTCTTT; CDR3 protein: CASRNLLGVTEAFF
D gene: -; J gene: TRBJ2-7; V gene: TRBV28; clone size: many; CDR3 DNA: TGTGCCAGCAGTTTAAGACAGAAAAGCTCCTACGAGCAGTACTTC; CDR3 protein: CASSLRQKSSYEQYF
D gene: -; J gene: TRBJ1-4; V gene: TRBV27; clone size: many; CDR3 DNA: TGTGCCAGCAGTTCGGGGCAGAGGCATGAAAAACTGTTTTTT; CDR3 protein: CASSSGQRHEKLFF
D gene: -; J gene: TRBJ1-1; V gene: TRBV10-3; clone size: -; CDR3 DNA: TGTGCCATCAGTGAGTATCCTGTTGAGGACACTGAAGCTTTCTTT; CDR3 protein: CAISEYPVEDTEAFF
D gene: -; J gene: TRBJ2-5; V gene: TRBV19; clone size: -; CDR3 DNA: TGTGCCAGTAGTATCGGGCGGACTAAACAAGAGACCCAGTACTTC; CDR3 protein: CASSIGRTKQETQYF
D gene: -; J gene: TRBJ1-4; V gene: TRBV14; clone size: -; CDR3 DNA: TGTGCCAGCAGCCGGAACCGACGGACAAATGAAAAACTGTTTTTT; CDR3 protein: CASSRNRRTNEKLFF
D gene: -; J gene: TRBJ1-4; V gene: TRBV13; clone size: -; CDR3 DNA: TGTGCCAGCAGCTTTATTGGGGCAGGTGAAAAACTGTTTTTT; CDR3 protein: CASSFIGAGEKLFF
D gene: -; J gene: TRBJ2-4; V gene: TRBV30; clone size: -; CDR3 DNA: TGTGCCTGGAGGGGGGAGACAGCCAAAAACATTCAGTACTTC; CDR3 protein: CAWRGETAKNIQYF